This T cell receptor beta chain was documented in a study of shared clonotypes between healthy human individuals. Findings of the study overall: About 4.5% of naive CD4 clonotypes were common to a few donors. Compared with clonotypes that all four donors shared, non-shared clonotypes had lower generation probabilities.

In the case of this clone: The antigen remains unidentified.

The protocol was immunoSEQ multiplex PCR, while the TCRdb copy is restricted to in-frame clones and leaves out a portion. The profile shows about 2.3 million clones, more than 85% of them singletons. CDR3 length: 18 residues. Trimming cost V 5 bases and J 6 bases; bases outside gene matches: 15. Germline lookup yields CDR1 SGHTA and CDR2 FQGNSA. This TCR was sampled from a man aged 18 to 29 in good health. Some clones in this sample may be carry-over from other donors' samples. The V gene is TRBV7-2, the J gene TRBJ2-7, with 14 bases aligning to TRBD2. Material: naive CD4+ T cells from PBMCs. The subset was: CD45RA+ positively selected. The CDR3 reads CASSPRGRTSGRLGEQYF. In DNA, the CDR3 is TGTGCCAGCAGCCCTCGAGGTAGGACTAGCGGGAGGTTGGGCGAGCAGTACTTC. The full variable domain, its missing parts supplied by reference TRBV7-2 and TRBJ2-7, is GAGVSQSPSNKVTEKGKDVELRCDPISGHTALYWYRQSLGQGLEFLIYFQGNSAPDKSGLPSDRFSAERTGGSVSTLTIQRTQQEDSAVYLCASSPRGRTSGRLGEQYFGPGTRLTVT.